This note documents a single TCR beta chain sequence. There is no known antigen for this receptor. No quality values exist for individual bases; no much larger clone is one base distant. The sample originates from a study of T cell repertoires in cytomegalovirus infection (dated by TCRdb to the late 2010s). Regarding the complete study: The HLA type of each donor mattered for the analysis, because public TCR beta signatures pointed to carriage of CMV infection along with the matching HLA type. The paper as a whole reports these results and caveats: In the ex vivo response, HLA-C-restricted CMV-specific TCR beta clonotypes were dominant, and in two of eight donors the single most frequent clonotype came from this HLA-C-restricted group. Cumulative frequency of public TCR beta family members discriminated carriers of CMV infection plus the relevant HLA type in this cohort and an independent roughly 330-donor cohort.

Taken from cysteine to phenylalanine, the CDR3 has 13 residues. The read is trimmed to its CDR3 DNA, 39 bases read in frame from base 1. The germline V gene provides CDR1 SNHLY and CDR2 FYNNEI. Cut back by 3 bases and 9 bases, the V and J ends lie 12 bases apart. The sequencer listed for this sample is Illumina HiSeq 1500. The public reads were run again by TCRdb, first through fastp at Q25 and then through MiXCR, and only productive beta chains were kept. A single entry per CDR3 protein holds the most common genes and DNA from its merged rows. Present in this sample are some 320,000 distinct CDR3 sequences, approximately 9.5% of which were seen just once. The ten largest clonotypes hold 4.3% of the sample.

The clonotype was recovered from a human donor in good health (CMV status not recorded). Some clones in this sample may be carry-over from other donors' samples. The sequence joins TRBV2 to TRBJ2-1; TRBD1 is perhaps the D gene, given 6 matching bases. Specimen: PBMCs. The nucleotides read TGTGCCAGCAGTGAGGGGGCTCGGGGTGAGCAGTTCTTC. It encodes CASSEGARGEQFF. Beyond the CDR3, the reference TRBV2 and TRBJ2-1 genes provide the residues; the full variable domain reads: EPEVTQTPSHQVTQMGQEVILRCVPISNHLYFYWYRQILGQKVEFLVSFYNNEISEKSEIFDDQFSVERPDGSNFTLKIRSTKLEDSAMYFCASSEGARGEQFFGPGTRLTVL.